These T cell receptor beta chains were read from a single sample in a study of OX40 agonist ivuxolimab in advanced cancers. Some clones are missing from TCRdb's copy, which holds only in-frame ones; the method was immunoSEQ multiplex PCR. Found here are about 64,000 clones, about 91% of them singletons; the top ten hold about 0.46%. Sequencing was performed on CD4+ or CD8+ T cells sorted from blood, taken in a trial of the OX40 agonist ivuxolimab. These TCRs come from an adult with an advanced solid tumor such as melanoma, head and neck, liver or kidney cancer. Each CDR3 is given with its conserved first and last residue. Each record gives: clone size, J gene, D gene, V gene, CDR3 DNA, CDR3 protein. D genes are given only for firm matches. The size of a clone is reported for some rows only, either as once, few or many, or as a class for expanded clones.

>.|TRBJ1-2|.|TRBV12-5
TGTGCTAGTGGTTTGGGCGGCTCTAACTATGGCTACACCTTC
CASGLGGSNYGYTF
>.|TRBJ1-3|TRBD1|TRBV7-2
TGTGCCAGCAGCCCCGGGACAGGGAACGGAAACACCATATATTTT
CASSPGTGNGNTIYF
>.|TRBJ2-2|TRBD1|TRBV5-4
TGTGCCAGCAGCCCGGGACAGATGAGCACCGGGGAGCTGTTTTTT
CASSPGQMSTGELFF
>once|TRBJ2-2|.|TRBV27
TGTGCCAGCAGGGATTGGAACACCGGGGAGCTGTTTTTT
CASRDWNTGELFF
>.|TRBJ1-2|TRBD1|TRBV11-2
TGTGCCAGCACCGAACTAGGACAGGGGGAACATTACTATGGCTACACCTTC
CASTELGQGEHYYGYTF
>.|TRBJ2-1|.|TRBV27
TGTGCCAGCAGTTTGGAGGGACAGACGGGATACAATGAGCAGTTCTTC
CASSLEGQTGYNEQFF
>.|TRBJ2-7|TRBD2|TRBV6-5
TGTGCCAGCAGGCCGGGACTAGCGAGCGACGAGCAGTACTTC
CASRPGLASDEQYF
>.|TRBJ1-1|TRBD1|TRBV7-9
TGTGCCAGCAGCCAACGACAGGGCGGAGACACTGAAGCTTTCTTT
CASSQRQGGDTEAFF
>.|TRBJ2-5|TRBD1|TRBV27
TGTGCCAGCAGTTATACAGGGGAAGAGACCCAGTACTTC
CASSYTGEETQYF
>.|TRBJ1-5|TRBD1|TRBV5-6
TGTGCCAGCAACAGACAGGGAATACAGCCCCAGCATTTT
CASNRQGIQPQHF
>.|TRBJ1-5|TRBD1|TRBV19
TGTGCCAGTAGTATTAGTCTGGGGACAGGGAAACAGCCCCAGCATTTT
CASSISLGTGKQPQHF
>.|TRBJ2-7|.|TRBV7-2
TGTGCCAGCAGCTTAGGACTCAGGACCTACGAGCAGTACTTC
CASSLGLRTYEQYF
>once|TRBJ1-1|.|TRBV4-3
TGCGCCAGCAGCCGAGAATTTGGTCGGTGGACTGAAGCTTTCTTT
CASSREFGRWTEAFF
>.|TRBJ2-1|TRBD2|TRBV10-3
TGTGCCATAACCGTGGGGGGGGGTGAGCAGTTCTTC
CAITVGGGEQFF